Listed below are T cell receptor beta chains from one sample, sequenced in a study of blood T cell repertoires in COVID-19. Method: immunoSEQ multiplex PCR; TCRdb's copy keeps in-frame clones and lacks some. The table has under 250,000 clones, approximately 84% seen once. The sequencing sample was made of peripheral blood. All receptors derive from a man aged 45 to 65 with acute or convalescent COVID-19. The CDR3 runs from the conserved cysteine through the conserved F or W. The D gene is left open where the match is weak. The size of a clone is reported for some rows only, either as once, few or many, or as a class for expanded clones.

V gene	D gene	J gene	clone size	CDR3 protein	CDR3 DNA
TRBV7-6	-	TRBJ2-2	-	CASSPMGTATGELFF	TGTGCCAGCAGCCCTATGGGCACAGCTACCGGGGAGCTGTTTTTT
TRBV6-5	TRBD1	TRBJ1-1	-	CASSWTGGNTEAFF	TGTGCCAGCAGCTGGACAGGGGGTAACACTGAAGCTTTCTTT
TRBV7-6	TRBD2	TRBJ2-1	-	CASSLETSGAYDEQFF	TGTGCCAGCAGCTTAGAGACTAGCGGGGCCTACGATGAGCAGTTCTTC
TRBV19	-	TRBJ2-3	-	CASSSLPTGTSTDTQYF	TGTGCCAGTAGTTCCCTCCCTACCGGGACTAGCACAGATACGCAGTATTTT
TRBV7-9	-	TRBJ1-1	-	CASSGTGFIEAFF	TGTGCCAGCAGCGGTACAGGGTTTATTGAAGCTTTCTTT
TRBV11-2	-	TRBJ1-5	-	CASSLFAGQPQHF	TGTGCCAGCAGCTTATTTGCGGGCCAGCCCCAGCATTTT
TRBV30	-	TRBJ1-1	-	CAWSRVGGIEAFF	TGTGCCTGGAGTCGGGTAGGGGGTATTGAAGCTTTCTTT
TRBV6-5	TRBD1	TRBJ2-1	-	CASSLIQGPEQFF	TGTGCCAGCAGTTTAATACAGGGGCCCGAGCAGTTCTTC
TRBV11-2	TRBD1	TRBJ1-2	-	CASRPIGQGGGYTF	TGTGCCAGCCGCCCGATTGGACAGGGGGGTGGCTACACCTTC
TRBV11-2	TRBD1	TRBJ1-2	-	CASSRDREGYTF	TGTGCCAGCAGCCGGGACAGGGAGGGCTACACCTTC
TRBV7-8	-	TRBJ1-1	-	CASSLARYREQNTEAFF	TGTGCCAGCAGCTTAGCACGGTACAGGGAACAGAACACTGAAGCTTTCTTT
TRBV4-2	-	TRBJ1-5	-	CASSQDGSAGQPQHF	TGTGCCAGCAGCCAAGACGGATCGGCGGGTCAGCCCCAGCATTTT
TRBV18	TRBD2	TRBJ2-7	-	CASSAGVLEQYF	TGTGCCAGCTCAGCGGGAGTCCTCGAGCAGTACTTC
TRBV4-1	-	TRBJ2-7	-	CASSLGLRSSYEQYF	TGCGCCAGCAGCCTTGGACTGAGGAGCTCCTACGAGCAGTACTTC
TRBV18	-	TRBJ2-2	-	CASSLGGSTGELFF	TGTGCCAGCTCCCTCGGGGGATCCACCGGGGAGCTGTTTTTT
TRBV11-3	-	TRBJ2-7	-	CASSLGSSQYF	TGTGCCAGCAGCTTAGGGAGTTCGCAGTACTTC
TRBV10-3	TRBD2	TRBJ2-7	once	CAISESFGRDTGLAGSYEQYF	TGTGCCATCAGTGAGTCGTTTGGGCGGGACACCGGACTAGCGGGCTCCTACGAGCAGTACTTC
TRBV6-5	-	TRBJ2-2	-	CASTAGELFF	TGTGCCAGCACCGCCGGGGAGCTGTTTTTT
TRBV5-6	-	TRBJ1-5	-	CASSPYSSNQPQHF	TGTGCCAGCAGCCCCTACTCGAGCAATCAGCCCCAGCATTTT
TRBV19	TRBD1	TRBJ2-4	-	CASSGTAQNIQYF	TGTGCCAGTAGTGGGACAGCCCAAAACATTCAGTACTTC
TRBV30	-	TRBJ1-2	-	CAWSVPDIGYTF	TGTGCCTGGAGTGTCCCCGACATTGGCTACACCTTC
TRBV16	TRBD1	TRBJ1-6	-	CASSGRDRGSNSPLHF	TGTGCCAGCAGCGGACGGGACAGGGGCAGCAATTCACCCCTCCACTTT
TRBV9	-	TRBJ1-4	once	CASTGGENEKLFF	TGTGCCAGTACTGGGGGCGAGAATGAAAAACTGTTTTTT
TRBV15	TRBD1	TRBJ1-3	-	CATSRQSPRTGIGNTIYF	TGTGCCACCAGCAGACAATCACCCCGGACAGGGATAGGAAACACCATATATTTT
TRBV12-5	TRBD1	TRBJ2-3	-	CASGDRGWADTQYF	TGTGCTAGTGGTGACAGGGGGTGGGCAGATACGCAGTATTTT
TRBV7-2	TRBD2	TRBJ2-1	few	CASSPGTSGRAGQFF	TGTGCCAGCAGCCCCGGGACTAGCGGCCGCGCGGGGCAGTTCTTC
TRBV13	TRBD1	TRBJ2-7	-	CASSLRDRPPAEAEQYF	TGTGCCAGCAGCCTCCGGGACAGGCCCCCAGCGGAGGCCGAGCAGTACTTC
TRBV9	-	TRBJ2-5	few	CASSATVYQETQYF	TGTGCCAGCAGCGCGACTGTGTACCAAGAGACCCAGTACTTC
TRBV9	TRBD1	TRBJ2-7	-	CASSRDRGHEQYF	TGTGCCAGCAGCCGGGACAGGGGGCACGAGCAGTACTTC
TRBV21-1	-	TRBJ1-5	once	CASSKFRGQRHF	TGTGCCAGCAGCAAATTTAGGGGACAACGGCATTTT
TRBV11-2	-	TRBJ1-5	once	CASSLEGLSNQPQHF	TGTGCCAGCAGCTTAGAGGGACTGAGCAATCAGCCCCAGCATTTT
TRBV30	-	TRBJ1-2	few	CASTYLRGAGGYTF	TGTGCCTCCACTTACCTCAGGGGCGCAGGTGGCTACACCTTC
TRBV11-2	-	TRBJ1-5	-	CASSPLTNQGRGNQPQHF	TGTGCCAGCAGCCCGCTCACCAACCAGGGTAGGGGCAATCAGCCCCAGCATTTT
TRBV9	-	TRBJ2-2	-	CASRGPGVGTGELFF	TGTGCCAGCAGAGGGCCAGGGGTTGGCACCGGGGAGCTGTTTTTT
TRBV2	-	TRBJ2-5	-	CASSDHPAGQGTQYF	TGTGCCAGCAGTGATCATCCAGCGGGCCAGGGGACCCAGTACTTC
TRBV6-5	TRBD2	TRBJ2-1	-	CASRAAGDVQFF	TGTGCCAGCAGGGCCGCGGGGGATGTGCAGTTCTTC
TRBV5-1	-	TRBJ2-2	-	CASSLGGANTGELFF	TGCGCCAGCAGCTTGGGCGGGGCGAACACCGGGGAGCTGTTTTTT
TRBV3-1/TRBV3-2	-	TRBJ2-7	-	CASSQWESSYEQYF	TGTGCCAGCAGCCAATGGGAGAGCTCCTACGAGCAGTACTTC
TRBV5-1	-	TRBJ1-3	-	CASSSRQGNTIYF	TGCGCCAGCAGCTCTCGACAGGGAAACACCATATATTTT
TRBV6-6	TRBD1	TRBJ1-4	-	CASSYTGGTEKLFF	TGTGCCAGCAGCTATACAGGGGGGACAGAAAAACTGTTTTTT
TRBV19	TRBD2	TRBJ2-1	-	CASASGRANEQFF	TGTGCCAGTGCTAGCGGGAGGGCGAATGAGCAGTTCTTC
TRBV19	-	TRBJ1-3	once	CASSPGHRPGNTIYF	TGTGCCAGTAGTCCGGGACATCGGCCCGGAAACACCATATATTTT
TRBV9	-	TRBJ2-3	-	CASSESGGSTDTQYF	TGTGCCAGCAGCGAATCTGGCGGGAGCACAGATACGCAGTATTTT
TRBV20-1	-	TRBJ2-1	once	CSPQTGNEQFF	TGCAGCCCCCAGACCGGGAATGAGCAGTTCTTC
TRBV30	-	TRBJ2-1	-	CAWSAVLNEQFF	TGTGCCTGGAGTGCAGTGTTGAATGAGCAGTTCTTC